Listed below are T cell receptor beta chains from one sample, sequenced in a study of graft-versus-host responses after intestinal transplantation. The assay was immunoSEQ multiplex PCR, and TCRdb's table has in-frame clones only and misses some. The sample lists over 60,000 clones, approximately 88% seen once, with approximately 1.7% in the top ten. Sequencing used ileum tissue, obtained about 350 days after transplant. All receptors come from a human patient who received an intestinal transplant, so some T cells may come from the graft donor. Each CDR3 is given with its conserved first and last residue. D genes are given only for firm matches.

TRBV7-9	NA	TRBJ2-3	CASSLGDTTDTQYF	TGTGCCAGCAGCTTGGGTGACACCACAGATACGCAGTATTTT
TRBV6-1	NA	TRBJ2-7	CASSQPSRATYEQYF	TGTGCCAGCAGTCAGCCTAGTAGGGCCACCTACGAGCAGTACTTC
TRBV5-1	NA	TRBJ2-3	CASSDPGLEADTQYF	TGCGCCAGCAGCGACCCGGGACTGGAAGCAGATACGCAGTATTTT
TRBV7-9	NA	TRBJ2-2	CASSLGTGRTGELFF	TGTGCCAGCAGCTTAGGGACGGGGAGGACCGGGGAGCTGTTTTTT
TRBV6-5	NA	TRBJ1-5	CASRAQPQHF	TGTGCCAGCAGGGCCCAGCCCCAGCATTTT
TRBV6-6	NA	TRBJ1-1	CAGSSEGGGTEAFF	TGTGCCGGCAGTTCCGAGGGGGGAGGGACTGAAGCTTTCTTT
TRBV4-2	NA	TRBJ1-1	CASSQEGLNTEAFF	TGTGCCAGCAGCCAAGAGGGGTTGAACACTGAAGCTTTCTTT
TRBV2	NA	TRBJ2-1	CASRGGPKEFF	TGTGCCAGCAGAGGAGGTCCCAAGGAGTTCTTC
TRBV7-6	NA	TRBJ2-3	CASSLNRAYTDTQYF	TGTGCCAGCAGCCTCAACAGGGCTTACACAGATACGCAGTATTTT
TRBV2	TRBD2	TRBJ2-7	CASIGLAGGTYEQYF	TGTGCCAGCATAGGACTAGCGGGAGGAACCTACGAGCAGTACTTC
TRBV29-1	TRBD2	TRBJ2-7	CSVGTSGSSYEQYF	TGCAGCGTTGGGACTAGCGGGAGCTCCTACGAGCAGTACTTC
TRBV7-9	NA	TRBJ2-1	CASSATVSSLNEQFF	TGTGCCAGCAGCGCGACGGTCAGTAGCCTCAATGAGCAGTTCTTC